Following are 23 T cell receptor beta chains from one sample sequenced in a study of blood T cell repertoires in COVID-19. Sequencing used immunoSEQ multiplex PCR; TCRdb keeps in-frame clones, though not all of them. Of 140,000 to 150,000 clones detected, roughly 79% appear once; the ten largest clones hold approximately 8%. Material: peripheral blood. All receptors come from a human donor in a cohort sampled during active COVID-19.

This chain joins TRBV7-8 and TRBJ1-6; 8 positions agree with TRBD1. CDR1 is SGHVS, CDR2 FQNEAQ, per germline. This CDR3 is built from 16 residues. The V gene end was trimmed by 3 bases and the J gene end by 6 bases; junction bases not matched to a gene: 7. DNA of the CDR3: TGTGCCAGCAGCTTCCGGGACAGGTCTTTTAATTCACCCCTCCACTTT. Its translation: CASSFRDRSFNSPLHF.

The table lists this clone with a few counts. V is TRBV5-1 and J is TRBJ1-6, with D tentatively TRBD1 (6 bases). The V gene's germline CDR1 is SGHRS and CDR2 YFSETQ. Trimming stripped 1 base from V and 7 bases from J, with 15 bases between. The CDR3 is 16 residues long. The CDR3 protein is CASSLNAGALNSPLHF. In nucleotides, the CDR3 is TGCGCCAGCAGCTTGAACGCAGGGGCGCTAAATTCACCCCTCCACTTT.

This rearrangement joins TRBV5-1 to TRBJ2-3; D is possibly TRBD2 (5 bases). The CDR3 totals 17 residues. Germline V gives CDR1 SGHRS, CDR2 YFSETQ. V was clipped by 4 bases and J by 0 bases, with 18 bases between them. In DNA, the CDR3 is TGCGCCAGCAGCCCGCGCCCCAAAGCGGAGAGCACAGATACGCAGTATTTT. Translating it yields CASSPRPKAESTDTQYF.

This clone was observed a few times. V usage is TRBV6-6 and J usage is TRBJ1-6, with D unresolved. This CDR3 is 16 amino acids long. The germline CDR1 and CDR2 sequences are MNHNY and SVGAGI (reference sequence). V was shortened by 6 bases and J by 4 bases, with 16 bases between the two germline ends. CDR3 bases: TGTGCCAGCAGGCCCCCGGGTTCCGATTATAATTCACCCCTCCACTTT. This translates into CASRPPGSDYNSPLHF.

Notes on this clone: In the same sample, other DNA sequences code for this CDR3. The chain is built from TRBV18 and TRBJ2-5; D perhaps matches TRBD1 (5 bases). CDR1 is KGHSH, CDR2 LQKENI, per germline. There are 13 residues in the CDR3. Trimming removed 3 bases at V and 4 bases at J, with 9 bases between. The CDR3 DNA is TGTGCCAGCTCACCCGGCCAGGGAGAGACCCAGTACTTC. It yields the protein CASSPGQGETQYF.

The V gene is TRBV3-1 (or the pseudogene TRBV3-2), the J gene TRBJ1-2; maybe TRBD1 (6 bases). CDR1 is LGHDT and CDR2 is YNNKEL in the germline V gene (reference sequence). V lost 3 bases and J 2 bases, leaving 10 bases between the germline ends. The CDR3 length is 14 residues. This chain's CDR3 is CASSHLQGNYGYTF. The CDR3 DNA follows: TGTGCCAGCAGCCACCTACAGGGAAACTATGGCTACACCTTC.

The chain combines TRBV9 with TRBJ2-7, with 8 bases aligning to TRBD1. Germline V gene sequence: CDR1 SGDLS, CDR2 YYNGEE. This CDR3 is built from 14 residues. V was pared by 4 bases and J by 5 bases, with 8 bases of the junction left unmatched. CDR3 region: CASSPRTGSNEQYF. CDR3 nucleotides: TGTGCCAGCAGCCCCCGGACAGGGAGCAACGAGCAGTACTTC.

This clone came up a few times. The CDR3 bases are TGTGCCAGCTCACCGCCGGGACAGCCTATAAATCAGCCCCAGCATTTT. Its translation: CASSPPGQPINQPQHF. This chain uses TRBV18 with TRBJ1-5; 7 nucleotides match TRBD1. Germline V gene lookup returns CDR1 KGHSH and CDR2 LQKENI. The CDR3 consists of 16 residues. J gave up 4 bases and V 3 bases, and 9 bases lay outside the gene matches.

The chain has TRBV6-5 and TRBJ2-3, with 11 bases identical to TRBD1. The CDR3 covers 14 residues. The trim removed 5 bases at V and 6 bases at J, leaving 4 bases unmatched. From germline, CDR1 is MNHEY and CDR2 SVGAGI. Here the CDR3 DNA reads TGTGCCAGCAGTCCCGGGACAGGGGGTGATACGCAGTATTTT. The encoded protein is CASSPGTGGDTQYF.

This chain links TRBV19 with TRBJ1-4; possible D gene TRBD1, 6 bases. Trimming took 7 bases from V and 6 from J, leaving 27 bases between them. The CDR3 runs 18 residues. Germline V lookup: CDR1 LNHDA, CDR2 SQIVND (reference sequence). CDR3: CASTKNGAGEFIDEKLFF. CDR3 DNA sequence: TGTGCCAGTACCAAAAACGGGGCAGGGGAGTTTATAGATGAAAAACTGTTTTTT.

This sequence joins TRBV5-1 and TRBJ2-7; D uncertain. Trimming pared 2 bases from V and 0 bases from J, leaving 6 bases between. Germline V gene data show CDR1 as SGHRS and CDR2 as YFSETQ. The CDR3 runs to 13 residues. The CDR3 DNA sequence: TGCGCCAGCAGCTTTGAGAGCTCCTACGAGCAGTACTTC. It codes for CASSFESSYEQYF.

This chain links TRBV7-3 with TRBJ2-3; TRBD1 matches 7 bases. Unmatched junction bases numbered 3, after V lost 8 bases and J lost 4 bases. CDR1 is SGHTA and CDR2 is FQGTGA in the germline V gene. The CDR3 extends over 12 amino acids. DNA for the CDR3: TGTGCCAGCGGAACAGGGGCAGATACGCAGTATTTT. Encoded protein: CASGTGADTQYF.

The chain is built from TRBV24-1 and TRBJ2-7; D gene uncertain. CDR3 length equals 11 residues. Germline V gene sequence: CDR1 KGHDR, CDR2 SFDVKD. V lost 4 bases and J 4 bases, leaving 4 bases between the germline ends. The CDR3 DNA sequence: TGTGCCACCAGTGACTATTACGAGCAGTACTTC. It encodes CATSDYYEQYF.

This chain links TRBV7-2 with TRBJ2-5, with 7 nucleotides matching TRBD2. CDR3 size: 14 residues. The V segment lost 6 bases and the J segment 7 bases; nucleotides outside the gene matches: 11. Germline CDR1 SGHTA, CDR2 FQGNSA. In DNA, the CDR3 is TGTGCCAGCAGTCCCGGGGGGACGGGGGGGACCCAGTACTTC. Protein sequence: CASSPGGTGGTQYF.

Turning to this clone: The junction and the germline gene differ at one end; a read error may be behind it. This chain connects TRBV7-9 to TRBJ2-7, with 8 nucleotides matching TRBD2. Germline loops: CDR1 SEHNR, CDR2 FQNEAQ (reference sequence). The CDR3 covers 14 residues. The CDR3 DNA reads TGTGCCAGCCCCCCGGGGGGGGGTCGGCCAACCTCAGCCTTC. This translates into CASPPGGGRPTSAF.

On this clone itself: A junction end diverges from the germline sequence, so it may reflect a read error. The chain links TRBV14 to TRBJ2-1; TRBD1 matches 7 bases. The CDR3 extends over 16 amino acids. CDR1 and CDR2 (germline): SGHDN, FVKESK. This CDR3 reads CASSPFSGQPAGPVLF. CDR3 nucleotides: TGTGCCAGTTCTCCGTTTTCGGGACAGCCCGCGGGTCCAGTACTCTTC.

This clone was found a few times. V and J are TRBV3-1 (or the pseudogene TRBV3-2) and TRBJ1-5; D unresolved. Germline CDR1 reads LGHDT; CDR2 reads YNNKEL (reference sequence). The V gene lost 1 base and the J gene lost 8 bases, with 6 bases spanning the gap. CDR3 size: 12 residues. CDR3 DNA: TGTGCCAGCAGCCAAGGAGCGGAGCCCCAGCATTTT. It encodes CASSQGAEPQHF.

This clone was recorded once. The rearrangement joins TRBV12-2 to TRBJ2-3; the DNA was not used to check the table's D call, TRBD2. TRBV12-2 is a recognized pseudogene. The CDR3 length is 20 residues. The CDR3 sequence: CASRLASPQREGHPTDTQYF. CDR3 bases: TGTGCAAGTCGCTTAGCGTCGCCCCAGCGGGAGGGCCATCCCACAGATACGCAGTATTTT.

The chain links TRBV6-5 to TRBJ2-5; D is possibly TRBD2 (7 bases). V gave up 2 bases and J gave up 5 bases, with 18 bases separating them. This CDR3 is built from 16 residues. Germline values: CDR1 MNHEY, CDR2 SVGAGI. CDR3 amino acids: CASSYAYREGRETQYF. In DNA form, the CDR3 reads TGTGCCAGCAGTTACGCATACAGGGAGGGGCGGGAGACCCAGTACTTC.

This chain uses TRBV5-4 with TRBJ2-5; 8 bases fit TRBD2. The CDR3 is 14 residues long. Germline V gives CDR1 SGHNT, CDR2 YYREEE (reference sequence). J was trimmed by 3 bases and V by 6 bases; bases with no gene match: 7. In DNA form, the CDR3 reads TGTGCCAGCAACTTTAACGGGGGGGAAGAGACCCAGTACTTC. Translated, it gives CASNFNGGEETQYF. The full variable domain, rest sourced from reference TRBV5-4 and TRBJ2-5, is ETGVTQSPTHLIKTRGQQVTLRCSSQSGHNTVSWYQQALGQGPQFIFQYYREEENGRGNFPPRFSGLQFPNYSSELNVNALELDDSALYLCASNFNGGEETQYFGPGTRLLVL.

The chain combines TRBV12-3 or TRBV12-4 with TRBJ1-5; perhaps TRBD1 as D (5 bases). The CDR3 is 13 residues long. The V end lost 3 bases, the J end lost 5 bases, and 8 bases lay between the germline ends. CDR3 protein: CASSLGLDQPQHF. The CDR3 DNA reads as TGTGCCAGCAGTTTGGGGCTCGATCAGCCCCAGCATTTT.

The chain carries TRBV27 and TRBJ2-4; 8 bases agree with TRBD1. The V segment lost 4 bases and the J segment 3 bases; nucleotides outside the gene matches: 5. Germline values: CDR1 MNHEY, CDR2 SMNVEV (reference sequence). The CDR3 is 15 amino acids. The CDR3: CASSSSGTGKNIQYF. The CDR3 coding sequence is TGTGCCAGCAGTTCATCGGGGACAGGCAAAAACATTCAGTACTTC.

This chain joins TRBV18 and TRBJ2-7; TRBD1 matches at 7 bases. CDR3 length: 15 residues. Germline-derived CDR1 and CDR2 are KGHSH and LQKENI. V dropped 6 bases and J dropped 2; count of bases not matched to a gene: 10. The CDR3 nucleotides are TGTGCCAGCTCCTCCGGACAGGCCTATACCTACGAGCAGTACTTC. This encodes CASSSGQAYTYEQYF.